This TCR beta chain was retrieved from a study of blood T cell repertoires in COVID-19. Trimming left V 2 bases short and J 7 bases short, with 15 bases between. The CDR3 has 15 amino acids. CDR1 is SGHDT and CDR2 is YYEEEE in the germline V gene. Assay: immunoSEQ multiplex PCR; the TCRdb copy retains only in-frame clones and omits some. There are a few hundred thousand clones in the sample; 80% to 90% occur only once, and approximately 9% lies in the top ten. The origin of this receptor is a middle-aged man who had recovered from COVID-19. Sequences were obtained from PBMCs or T cells enriched from blood (not recorded which). The chain uses TRBV5-6 and TRBJ2-2, with D possibly TRBD2 on 5 matching bases. The CDR3 nucleotides are TGTGCCAGCAGCTTCCTTAGCGTGGTGGTCGGGGAGCTGTTTTTT. This translates into CASSFLSVVVGELFF.